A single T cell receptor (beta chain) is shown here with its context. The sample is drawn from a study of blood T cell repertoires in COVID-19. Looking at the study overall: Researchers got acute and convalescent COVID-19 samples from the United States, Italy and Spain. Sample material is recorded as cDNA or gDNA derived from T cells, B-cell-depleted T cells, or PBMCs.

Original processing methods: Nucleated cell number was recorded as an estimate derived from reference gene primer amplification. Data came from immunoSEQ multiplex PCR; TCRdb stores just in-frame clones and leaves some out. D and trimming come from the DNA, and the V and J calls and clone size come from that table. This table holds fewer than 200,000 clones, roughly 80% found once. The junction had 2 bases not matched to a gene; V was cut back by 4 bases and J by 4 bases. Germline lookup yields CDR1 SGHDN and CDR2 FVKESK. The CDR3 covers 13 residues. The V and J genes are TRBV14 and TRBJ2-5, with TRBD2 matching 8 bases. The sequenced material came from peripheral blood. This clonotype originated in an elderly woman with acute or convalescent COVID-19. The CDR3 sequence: CASSPAGVETQYF. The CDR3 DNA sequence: TGTGCCAGCAGCCCAGCGGGAGTAGAGACCCAGTACTTC.